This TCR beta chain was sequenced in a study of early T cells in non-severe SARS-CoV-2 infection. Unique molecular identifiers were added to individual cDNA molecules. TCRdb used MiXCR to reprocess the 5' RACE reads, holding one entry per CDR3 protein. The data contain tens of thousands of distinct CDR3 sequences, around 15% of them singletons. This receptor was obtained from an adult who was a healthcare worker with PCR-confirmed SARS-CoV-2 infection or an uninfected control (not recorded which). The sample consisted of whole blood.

The CDR3 protein is CASTQGAGNEQFF. The CDR3 DNA is TGTGCCAGCACCCAGGGGGCAGGAAATGAGCAGTTCTTC. The chain is built from TRBV12-3 or TRBV12-4 and TRBJ2-1; 8 bases are a match to TRBD1. This CDR3 is built from 13 residues. Trimming cost V 7 bases and J 7 bases; bases outside gene matches: 6.